The sequence of this T cell receptor beta chain was determined in a study of blood T cell repertoires in COVID-19. Study at large: Spain, Italy and the United States supplied samples that represented acute and convalescent COVID-19.

Per the original methods: Amplification from reference gene primers served as the basis for estimated nucleated cell counts. The repertoire was sequenced with immunoSEQ multiplex PCR; TCRdb's copy has only in-frame clones and lacks some. V and J calls plus clone size are reproduced from that table; the DNA served to infer D and trimming. The profile shows roughly 200,000 clones, 75% to 95% of them singletons. V gave up 1 base and J gave up 8 bases, with 21 bases separating them. Per the germline V gene, CDR1 is SGHTA and CDR2 is FQGTGA. The CDR3 runs to 17 residues. Material: peripheral blood. The rearrangement joins TRBV7-3 to TRBJ2-1; weak D call: TRBD2 (7 bases). The source of this sequence is a man aged 45-60 years with acute or convalescent COVID-19. This chain's CDR3 is CASSLNPGGHPWDEQFF. CDR3 sequence (DNA): TGTGCCAGCAGCTTAAATCCGGGGGGCCACCCGTGGGATGAGCAGTTCTTC.